This TCR beta chain derives from a study of a mutant IDH1 vaccine in newly diagnosed glioma. Specified time point: week 5, during vaccination. Vaccine doses each comprised 300 ug of mutant IDH1 20-mer peptide, with topical imiquimod. Germline V gene data show CDR1 as SNHLY and CDR2 as FYNNEI. The CDR3 is made up of 13 amino acids. J gave up 7 bases and V 6 bases, and 7 bases lay outside the gene matches. In the case of this clone: Antigen specificity is unknown.

Measured with immunoSEQ multiplex PCR; TCRdb has only the in-frame clones, and not every one. Among 30,000 to 45,000 clones listed, just over 90% were seen once. This sequence joins TRBV2 and TRBJ1-1, with 8 bases fitting TRBD1. Sequenced material: PBMCs, taken from a glioma patient whose treatment included an IDH1 peptide vaccine. The receptor comes from a man aged 45 to 65 with glioma. The CDR3 DNA is TGTGCCAGCAGCGGACAGGGACCCGATGAAGCTTTCTTT. As protein: CASSGQGPDEAFF.